Listed here is a single T cell receptor (beta chain). In germline, CDR1 is GTSNPN, CDR2 SVGIG (reference sequence). This CDR3 comprises 12 residues. The V end lost 3 bases, the J end lost 4 bases, and 6 bases lay between the germline ends. TEMRA cells were enriched by FACS, while CD8+ and CD4+ T cells were obtained through a negative isolation that was performed magnetically. These data come from a study of CD8 T cells in Susac syndrome. With random hexamers, reverse transcription was performed on roughly 0.5 to 1 ug of RNA. TCRdb re-called the immunoSEQ multiplex PCR reads with MiXCR, one entry per CDR3 protein. The table has 180,000 or so distinct CDR3 sequences, about 95% seen once; the top ten hold 0.085% to 0.12%.

The chain carries TRBV30 and TRBJ2-2; the D is unclear. The clonotype was recovered from a human donor in good health. The sample consisted of CD4+ T cells from PBMCs. The CDR3 loop is CAWSKFTGELFF. The CDR3 region has the DNA TGTGCCTGGAGCAAATTCACCGGGGAGCTGTTTTTT.